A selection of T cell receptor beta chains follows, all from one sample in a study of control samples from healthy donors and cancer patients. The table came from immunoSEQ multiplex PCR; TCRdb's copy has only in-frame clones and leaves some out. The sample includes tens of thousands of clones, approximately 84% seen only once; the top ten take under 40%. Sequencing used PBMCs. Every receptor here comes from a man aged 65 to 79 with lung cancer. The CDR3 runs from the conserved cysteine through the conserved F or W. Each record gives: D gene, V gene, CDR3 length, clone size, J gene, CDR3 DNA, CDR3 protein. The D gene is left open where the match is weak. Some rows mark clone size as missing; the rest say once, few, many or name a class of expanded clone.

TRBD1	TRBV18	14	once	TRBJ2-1	TGTGCCAGCTCGCCAGGGGGCGGTTACAATGAGCAGTTCTTC	CASSPGGGYNEQFF
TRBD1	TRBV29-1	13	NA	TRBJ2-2	TGCAGCGTTGTCCCCAGGGGGACCGGGGAGCTGTTTTTT	CSVVPRGTGELFF
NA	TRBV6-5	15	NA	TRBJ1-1	TGTGCCAGCACCGAAAGAGGGTCCGGTGGCACTGAAGCTTTCTTT	CASTERGSGGTEAFF
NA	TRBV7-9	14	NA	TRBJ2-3	TGTGCCAGCAGCTTAGGGGTACAGGGTGATACGCAGTATTTT	CASSLGVQGDTQYF
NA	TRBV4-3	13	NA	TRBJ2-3	TGCGCCAGCAGCCAAGTCACGGCAGATACGCAGTATTTT	CASSQVTADTQYF
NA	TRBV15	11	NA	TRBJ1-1	TGTGCCACCAGCAGATGGACTGAAGCTTTCTTT	CATSRWTEAFF
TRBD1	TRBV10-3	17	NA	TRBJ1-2	TGTGCCATCAGCGAAGACAGGGTGAGTTTGACGTCCTATGGCTACACCTTC	CAISEDRVSLTSYGYTF
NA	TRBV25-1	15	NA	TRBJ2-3	TGTGCCAGCAGTGATTCCAGGGTAGGGGCAGATACGCAGTATTTT	CASSDSRVGADTQYF
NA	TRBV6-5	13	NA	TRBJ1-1	TGTGCCAGCAGTTACTCCCCAGGTAGAGAAGCTTTCTTT	CASSYSPGREAFF
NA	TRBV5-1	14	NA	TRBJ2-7	TGCGCCAGCAGCTTGGAGCAGGGACGTTACGAGCAGTACTTC	CASSLEQGRYEQYF
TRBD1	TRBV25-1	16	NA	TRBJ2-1	TGTGCCAGCAGTGCACTGGGACAGGGGTCCTACAATGAGCAGTTCTTC	CASSALGQGSYNEQFF
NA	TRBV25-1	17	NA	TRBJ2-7	TGTGCCAGCAGTGAATCACGTGCGTCCCCCCACTCCTACGAGCAGTACTTC	CASSESRASPHSYEQYF
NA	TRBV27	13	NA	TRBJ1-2	TGTGCCAGCAGCTTAGACAGAAACTATGGCTACACCTTC	CASSLDRNYGYTF
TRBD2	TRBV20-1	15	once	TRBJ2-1	TGCAGTGCTAGTCCCCTAGCGGGGACATACAATGAGCAGTTCTTC	CSASPLAGTYNEQFF
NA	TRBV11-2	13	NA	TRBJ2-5	TGTGCCAGCAGCTTAGAGCCTCGGGAGACCCAGTACTTC	CASSLEPRETQYF
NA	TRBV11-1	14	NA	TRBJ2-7	TGTGCCAGCAGCCGGGGCCGGCAAACCTACGAGCAGTACTTC	CASSRGRQTYEQYF
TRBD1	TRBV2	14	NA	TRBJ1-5	TGTGCCAGCAGTGAGGGGACAGGGGGTCAGCCCCAGCATTTT	CASSEGTGGQPQHF